This entry features one T cell receptor (beta chain) sequence. Its binding antigen is unknown. No base quality values were provided; no much bigger clone lies one nucleotide off. CDR1 is given as LGHNA and CDR2 as YNFKEQ, both from the germline V gene. Relative to germline, V is missing 0 bases and J is missing 3 bases, with 0 bases of the junction outside any gene match. The CDR3 contains 15 residues, cysteine and phenylalanine counted. The DNA shown is the 45-base CDR3, in frame from base 1. The data derive from a study of shared clonotypes between healthy human individuals (dated by TCRdb to about 2020). About the study as a whole: A few men and two women, aged 18 to 49 years, made up the cohort. For each donor, three plates each were used for CD4 naive and CD4 memory, two plates were used for CD8 naive, and one plate was used for CD8 memory. To estimate repertoire size and how much clonotypes are shared between individuals, the study performed deep sequencing of blood TCR repertoires from a few healthy adults. Different laboratories and diverse techniques were used to prepare libraries and sequence TCR repertoires, to increase sequencing depth and limit assay-specific biases. Each donor's leukapheresis produced roughly between roughly 0.94 and 9.5 billion PBMCs.

Healthy HIV-negative adults with no recently reported acute infections or vaccinations were included as donors. All donors were Caucasian adults living in Nashville, Tennessee, USA. CD4+ T cells were enriched through magnetic negative selection, after which naive cells were positively selected on CD45RA and the remaining negative fraction served as the memory subset. Blood was collected by leukapheresis, and PBMCs were isolated by Ficoll-Histopaque density gradient centrifugation and then cryopreserved in liquid nitrogen vapor phase. Analytical flow cytometry was used to check the purity and quantity of every magnetically sorted T cell population. Each sorted fraction had its genomic DNA isolated and then quantified by UV absorbance on a Nanodrop 2000c. Using the deep immunoSEQ assay, TCR CDR3 regions were amplified from genomic DNA by multiplex PCR. Extracted genomic DNA from each cell subset was distributed evenly across all wells of several immunoSEQ 96-well plates, and each plate was treated as a replicate. Each replicate PCR for sorted subsets received roughly 200 ng genomic DNA, equal to roughly 30,000 T cell genomes. The purified libraries were quantified using a Qubit 3.0 fluorometer, sized with a Bioanalyzer 2100, and then quantified again using the KAPA Library Quantification kit. A separate single-read 150-cycle Illumina NextSeq 550 flow cell was used to sequence each immunoSEQ 96-well plate. For the original study's pipeline: Because the immunoSEQ output held only junctional sequences and lacked quality scores, the filtering could not match the filtering applied to full-length reads. Sequences were annotated with PyIR, a Python wrapper for IgBLAST v1.9, and V/J genes and CDR3 were assigned using IMGT germline references. Reads were removed for weak V/J assignments (E-value above 1e-6), missing CDR3, stop codons, out-of-frame junctions, or ambiguous translated residues. V3J clonotypes were defined as sequences sharing an identical inferred V gene, J gene, and CDR3 amino acid sequence. Percentage overlap between repertoires was computed as shared unique clonotypes divided by the size of the smaller repertoire. RTK rarefaction, the Chao1 estimator, and Recon v2.1 estimates of unobserved clonotypes were used to assess repertoire richness. OLGA was used to compute generation probabilities for all TCRbeta clonotypes that the gDNA method yielded from a few donors. The clones in this table, taken by TCRdb from immuneACCESS, are in-frame only. Not every clone is retained; where verified, under half of the shortfall comes from an unresolved V gene, and the cause of the rest is unknown. V and J calls and clone size are those listed in that table; D and trimming were worked out from the DNA. In this sample the table shows 2 million to 2.5 million clones, under 95% of which occur a single time. The ten biggest clones cover more than 0.35% of the sample.

Results and caveats for the whole study, not just this receptor: Because the study included only a small number of donors, the genetic and exposure-history diversity represented was limited. Pairwise subsampling indicated that sequencing depth was expected to affect the degree of clonotype sharing among donors. Even with the large sequencing depth, rarefaction of the sorted-subset datasets indicated that sequencing was incomplete. When several donors were compared, the shared fraction of clonotypes was roughly 4.8% for naive CD4, roughly 3.3% for naive CD8, 2% to 2.5% for memory CD4, and 0.3% to 0.5% for memory CD8. Sampling was limited to blood, and TCR repertoires in tissue likely differ from TCR repertoires in blood. Clonotypes shared by all four sorted-subset donors showed higher generation probabilities than non-shared clonotypes. Naive subsets generally had larger estimated clonotype richness than memory subsets did.

The sequence was collected from a man aged 18-30 years in good health. Some clones in this sample may be carry-over from other donors' samples. Specimen: naive CD4+ T cells from PBMCs. The cell subset or site label here, explained by the study, means: CD45RA+ positively selected. The rearrangement combines TRBV4-2 with TRBJ2-1; TRBD2 matches 9 bases in the middle. The CDR3 protein is CASSQDSGGYNEQFF. The bases are TGTGCCAGCAGCCAAGATAGCGGGGGCTACAATGAGCAGTTCTTC.